The entry below describes one T cell receptor (beta chain). Its antigen is unidentified. The record originates from a study of blood T cells in healthy people across ages. Study results and caveats: Significant beta diversity loss was already apparent by age approximately 36, declining roughly linearly. Among long-lived donors, naive CD4+ cells were more numerous and diversity higher than in aged donors.

Germline CDR1 GTSNPN, CDR2 SVGIG (reference sequence). Trimming removed 3 bases from V and 4 bases from J; junction bases left unmatched: 5. The CDR3 is 14 residues long. Then a second PCR, running roughly 6 to 11 cycles, was carried out with a sample-barcoded 5' primer and a J-beta primer mix. TCRdb redid the calling of the 5' RACE reads with MiXCR, one entry per CDR3 protein. The repertoire holds a few hundred thousand distinct CDR3 sequences, with roughly a quarter as singletons. The people who gave samples were healthy Caucasians from Russia, aged roughly 6 to 95. These data were also reused for a study on T cells of mothers and their children. According to that study: Material was donated by three healthy Caucasian mothers and their six children.

This rearrangement joins TRBV30 to TRBJ2-4; TRBD2 matches 8 bases. Sequencing was performed on blood. This sequence originates from a boy younger than 10 in good health. CDR3 DNA: TGTGCCTGGAGAATCGCGGGAGGTAAAAACATTCAGTACTTC. Residues: CAWRIAGGKNIQYF.